This T cell receptor beta chain derives from a study of shared clonotypes between healthy human individuals. Findings and limits, study-wide: A few donors held about 5% of naive CD4 clonotypes in common.

V shed 1 base and J shed 5 bases, with 11 bases lying between them. The CDR3 length is 14 residues. CDR1 and CDR2 from the germline V gene are LNHNV and YYDKDF (reference sequence). This clone came up a few times. Its antigen is not identified. Donors were Caucasian adults residing in Nashville, Tennessee, USA. The assay was immunoSEQ multiplex PCR, and TCRdb's table has in-frame clones only and misses some. The sample carries some 1,100,000 clones, more than 75% recorded once. The receptor's source is a man younger than 30 in good health. Some clones in this sample may be carry-over from other donors' samples. This sequence joins TRBV15 and TRBJ1-2; D uncertain. Input material: memory CD4+ T cells from PBMCs. Subset denoted: CD45RA-negative fraction. DNA for the CDR3: TGTGCCACCAGCAGAGGGAGCCCCTTATATGGCTACACCTTC. Protein product: CATSRGSPLYGYTF.